Each of the 31 T cell receptor beta chains below was sequenced from the same sample in a study of blood T cell repertoires in COVID-19. Libraries were prepared by immunoSEQ multiplex PCR; TCRdb keeps only in-frame clonotypes and omits some of them. The sample has some 83,000 clones, roughly 85% seen once; the top ten hold approximately 4.9%. The sample comprised peripheral blood. The receptors here all came from a woman aged 80 or over with active or convalescent COVID-19.

V is TRBV21-1 and J is TRBJ1-2; TRBD1 is taken as the D call from the table, unchecked against the DNA. TRBV21-1 is a documented pseudogene. The CDR3 has 13 residues. CDR3 region: CASNKTGNNGYTF. The CDR3 DNA sequence: TGTGCCAGCAACAAGACAGGGAACAATGGCTACACCTTC.

The V and J genes are TRBV6-2 or TRBV6-3 and TRBJ2-2; 13 positions agree with TRBD2. The J segment lost 6 bases and the V segment lost 5 bases, leaving 6 bases of the junction unmatched. The CDR3 covers 16 residues. Germline lookup yields CDR1 MNHEY and CDR2 SVGEGT. The CDR3 coding sequence is TGTGCCAGCAGTCGGACTAGCGGGAGCGGCGCCGGGGAGCTGTTTTTT. Translating it yields CASSRTSGSGAGELFF.

This chain joins TRBV11-2 and TRBJ1-1; perhaps TRBD1 as D (5 bases). Trimming cost V 3 bases and J 13 bases, with 18 bases left between them. The germline CDR1 and CDR2 sequences are SGHAT and FQNNGV. The CDR3 has 13 amino acids. In DNA form, the CDR3 reads TGTGCCAGCAGCTTGGCCCGGGTGGGGGGTGGTTTCTTT. Encoded protein: CASSLARVGGGFF.

This chain connects TRBV5-1 to TRBJ1-2; the D is unclear. Germline loops: CDR1 SGHRS, CDR2 YFSETQ. V lost 0 bases and J 1 base, leaving 4 bases between the germline ends. The CDR3 is made up of 13 amino acids. The CDR3 region has the DNA TGCGCCAGCAGCTTGGACGGTAACTATGGCTACACCTTC. This codes for CASSLDGNYGYTF.

The CDR3 region is CASSPFTGAANEKLFF. The DNA of the CDR3 is TGTGCCAGCAGTCCGTTCACAGGGGCAGCTAATGAAAAACTGTTTTTT. The chain combines TRBV28 with TRBJ1-4; 7 bases fit TRBD1. Germline CDR1 reads MDHEN; CDR2 reads SYDVKM. Germline trimming cut 5 bases from V and 3 bases from J; bases unmatched to any gene: 9. This CDR3 comprises 16 residues.

The chain employs TRBV9 and TRBJ2-3; weak D call: TRBD2 (6 bases). The CDR3 spans 15 residues. In germline, CDR1 is SGDLS, CDR2 YYNGEE. V lost 0 bases and J lost 2, with 10 bases in between. The CDR3 region is CASSVGGVYTDTQYF. In nucleotides, the CDR3 is TGTGCCAGCAGCGTAGGCGGGGTGTACACAGATACGCAGTATTTT.

The chain carries TRBV18 and TRBJ1-1, with D possibly matching TRBD1 (5 bases). V dropped 10 bases and J dropped 1 base, with 13 bases sitting between them. Germline CDR1 reads KGHSH; CDR2 reads LQKENI. The CDR3 length is 13 residues. The CDR3 nucleotides are TGTGCCACAACAGGCTTTAAGAACACTGAAGCTTTCTTT. This translates into CATTGFKNTEAFF. Drawing the rest from reference TRBV18 and TRBJ1-1, the complete variable domain is NAGVMQNPRHLVRRRGQEARLRCSPMKGHSHVYWYRQLPEEGLKFMVYLQKENIIDESGMPKERFSAEFPKEGPSILRIQQVVRGDSAAYFCATTGFKNTEAFFGQGTRLTVV.

The chain links TRBV19 to TRBJ2-3; TRBD2 matches 7 bases. The CDR3 extends over 16 amino acids. Germline trimming cut 3 bases from V and 2 bases from J; bases unmatched to any gene: 8. Germline values: CDR1 LNHDA, CDR2 SQIVND (reference sequence). CDR3 DNA: TGTGCCAGTAGTATTGGGGGGGGACGCTACACAGATACGCAGTATTTT. Its protein product is CASSIGGGRYTDTQYF.

The chain joins TRBV5-1 to TRBJ2-7, with a weak D call TRBD1 (5 bases). Trimming took 4 bases from V and 2 from J, leaving 13 bases between them. The CDR3 is 14 amino acids. Germline V gene sequence: CDR1 SGHRS, CDR2 YFSETQ. CDR3: CASSVLPGPYEQYF. CDR3 bases: TGCGCCAGCAGCGTACTCCCAGGGCCCTACGAGCAGTACTTC.

This clone was found a few times. The V call is TRBV28, the J call TRBJ2-4; possibly TRBD1 for D (6 bases). The V end was cut by 3 bases, the J end by 6 bases, with 15 bases between. This CDR3 has 15 residues. Germline V CDR1 and CDR2: MDHEN, SYDVKM. The CDR3 DNA sequence: TGTGCCAGCAGTTTTAGGGGCTTAGGGGGAAACATTCAGTACTTC. Translation gives CASSFRGLGGNIQYF.

The chain has TRBV6-5 and TRBJ2-7; 7 nucleotides line up with TRBD2. Germline values: CDR1 MNHEY, CDR2 SVGAGI. The CDR3 sequence is 15 residues long. Trimming cost V 7 bases and J 3 bases; bases outside gene matches: 12. The CDR3 nucleotides read TGTGCCAGCACCCTTTCACACGGGGGGAACTACGAGCAGTACTTC. Translating gives CASTLSHGGNYEQYF.

This chain joins TRBV18 and TRBJ2-3; D gene unclear. Germline CDR1 and CDR2: KGHSH and LQKENI. The CDR3 extends over 13 amino acids. Trimming stripped 2 bases from V and 0 bases from J, with 3 bases between. CDR3 in amino acids: CASSPISTDTQYF. The CDR3 nucleotides read TGTGCCAGCTCACCAATAAGCACAGATACGCAGTATTTT.

The chain recombines TRBV6-6 with TRBJ1-1, with 10 nucleotides matching TRBD1. This CDR3 spans 16 amino acids. Germline V gene data show CDR1 as MNHNY and CDR2 as SVGAGI (reference sequence). The junction had 11 bases not matched to a gene; V was cut back by 6 bases and J by 4 bases. CDR3 amino acids: CASSITAGTGVTEAFF. The CDR3 DNA follows: TGTGCCAGCAGCATAACTGCCGGGACAGGGGTCACTGAAGCTTTCTTT.

This clone was counted once. CDR3 residues: CASSLIRDSLGYNEQFF. In DNA form, the CDR3 reads TGCGCCAGCAGCCTCATCCGGGACTCCCTGGGCTACAATGAGCAGTTCTTC. The V and J genes are TRBV4-3 and TRBJ2-1; perhaps TRBD2 as D (6 bases). This CDR3 is 17 amino acids long. Germline CDR1 LGHNA, CDR2 YSLEER. With 4 bases removed from V and 3 bases from J, the gap between germline ends came to 19 bases.

CDR3 loop: CATALQGPLRETQYF. CDR3 nucleotides: TGTGCCACCGCGTTACAGGGGCCGCTGAGAGAGACCCAGTACTTC. This chain uses TRBV19 with TRBJ2-5, with 7 bases aligning to TRBD1. CDR3 length: 15 residues. Germline trimming cut 10 bases from V and 4 bases from J; bases unmatched to any gene: 15. CDR1 LNHDA and CDR2 SQIVND come from the germline V gene (reference sequence).

V and J are TRBV5-4 and TRBJ1-4; possible D gene TRBD1, 6 bases. Trimming removed 5 bases from V and 6 bases from J, with 14 bases in between. The CDR3 is 14 residues long. In germline, CDR1 is SGHNT, CDR2 YYREEE (reference sequence). The CDR3 DNA reads TGTGCCAGCAGTCAACAGGGTCGGTATGAAAAACTGTTTTTT. As protein: CASSQQGRYEKLFF.

This clone was counted only a few times. V usage is TRBV24-1 and J usage is TRBJ2-7; no definite D call. V lost 3 bases, J lost 4 bases, and 12 bases lay in between. The length of the CDR3 is 14 residues. Germline loops: CDR1 KGHDR, CDR2 SFDVKD. The CDR3: CATSDPRYVYEQYF. The CDR3, as DNA: TGTGCCACCAGTGATCCACGGTACGTGTACGAGCAGTACTTC.

This clone was counted a single time. The chain is built from TRBV9 and TRBJ2-5; TRBD1 agrees at 11 bases. This CDR3 spans 16 amino acids. CDR1 and CDR2 (germline): SGDLS, YYNGEE. Trimming removed 3 bases from V and 4 bases from J; junction bases left unmatched: 8. The CDR3: CASSAAGGQGVETQYF. In DNA form, the CDR3 reads TGTGCCAGCAGCGCCGCGGGGGGACAGGGGGTAGAGACCCAGTACTTC.

The rearrangement links TRBV9 to TRBJ2-5; D possibly corresponds to TRBD2 (6 bases). The CDR3 length is 15 residues. Trimming removed 2 bases from V and 5 bases from J, with 16 bases in between. The germline V gene has CDR1 SGDLS and CDR2 YYNGEE. DNA for the CDR3: TGTGCCAGCAGCGTCAGTGTGGGAGGAGGGGAGACCCAGTACTTC. Its translation is CASSVSVGGGETQYF.

The gene calls are TRBV2 and TRBJ2-6, with 7 bases fitting TRBD1. Germline loops: CDR1 SNHLY, CDR2 FYNNEI. This CDR3 is 17 amino acids long. The ends lost 6 bases at V and 4 bases at J; junction bases unmatched: 12. The CDR3 region is CASSQDRPGTGANVLTF. The DNA of the CDR3 is TGTGCCAGCAGCCAGGACAGGCCAGGGACGGGGGCCAACGTCCTGACTTTC.

The J gene is TRBJ1-3, the V gene TRBV19; D unresolved. The V and J ends lost 5 bases and 2 bases respectively, with 4 bases between them. Germline CDR1 reads LNHDA; CDR2 reads SQIVND (reference sequence). This CDR3 has 12 amino acids. The CDR3 DNA sequence: TGTGCCAGTAGTTACACTGGAAACACCATATATTTT. It codes for CASSYTGNTIYF.

The CDR3 spells CASSARPPGQGYEQYF. CDR3 DNA: TGCGCCAGCAGCGCGAGACCTCCGGGACAGGGTTACGAGCAGTACTTC. V usage is TRBV5-1 and J usage is TRBJ2-7; 9 bases match TRBD1. The length of the CDR3 is 16 residues. The junction had 12 bases not matched to a gene; V was cut back by 4 bases and J by 4 bases. Germline CDR1 and CDR2: SGHRS and YFSETQ.

The chain couples TRBV4-1 to TRBJ2-2, with D maybe TRBD2 (6 bases). CDR3 length: 16 residues. Deletions cut 3 bases from V and 5 bases from J, with 16 bases between. Germline CDR1 reads MGHRA; CDR2 reads YSYEKL. CDR3 in amino acids: CASSHEAGRRTGELFF. Here the CDR3 DNA reads TGCGCCAGCAGCCACGAAGCGGGCCGGCGGACCGGGGAGCTGTTTTTT.

The rearrangement uses TRBV5-5 and TRBJ2-3, with D unclear. The CDR3 is made up of 13 amino acids. Germline V gives CDR1 SGHKS, CDR2 YYEKEE (reference sequence). V was pared by 0 bases and J by 1 base, with 3 bases between. The CDR3 sequence: CASSLAGTDTQYF. The CDR3 region has the DNA TGTGCCAGCAGCTTGGCAGGCACAGATACGCAGTATTTT.

The chain employs TRBV5-4 and TRBJ1-3; D is undetermined. Trimming shortened V by 1 base and J by 4 bases, and 9 bases separated the two germline ends. The CDR3 consists of 14 residues. CDR1 SGHNT and CDR2 YYREEE come from the germline V gene (reference sequence). Written as DNA, the CDR3 is TGTGCCAGCAGCTTGAACAGTGGGGGAAACACCATATATTTT. Translation gives CASSLNSGGNTIYF.

The chain couples TRBV24-1 to TRBJ2-5; possible D gene TRBD2, 7 bases. The V gene lost 10 bases and the J gene lost 0 bases, with 11 bases spanning the gap. This CDR3 region has 13 residues. Germline lookup yields CDR1 KGHDR and CDR2 SFDVKD. This CDR3 is CATAGGHQETQYF. The CDR3 DNA follows: TGTGCCACAGCCGGGGGGCACCAAGAGACCCAGTACTTC.

This chain connects TRBV7-8 to TRBJ2-3, with unresolved D. CDR3 length: 11 amino acids. CDR1 is SGHVS and CDR2 is FQNEAQ in the germline V gene. V was trimmed by 1 base and J by 11 bases, leaving 7 bases between them. For the CDR3, the DNA is TGTGCCAGCAGCTTAGTCTCGAGGCAGTATTTT. This translates into CASSLVSRQYF.

The chain has TRBV6-6 and TRBJ2-2; 11 bases map to TRBD2. The J segment lost 1 base and the V segment lost 9 bases, leaving 4 bases of the junction unmatched. CDR1 and CDR2 (germline): MNHNY, SVGAGI (reference sequence). The CDR3 contains 15 residues. This chain's CDR3 is CASDLAGGNTGELFF. The DNA for the CDR3 is TGTGCCAGTGATCTAGCGGGGGGGAACACCGGGGAGCTGTTTTTT.

V and J are TRBV28 and TRBJ1-1, with D possibly matching TRBD1 (5 bases). Germline CDR1 reads MDHEN; CDR2 reads SYDVKM. CDR3 length: 13 residues. Trimming removed 7 bases at V and 1 base at J, with 10 bases between. The CDR3 sequence: CASNQGGNTEAFF. DNA of the CDR3: TGTGCCAGCAACCAGGGAGGGAACACTGAAGCTTTCTTT.

The V and J genes are TRBV18 and TRBJ2-2; D gene ambiguous. Germline V gives CDR1 KGHSH, CDR2 LQKENI. The CDR3 is 15 amino acids. Trimming left V 0 bases short and J 3 bases short, with 8 bases between. The CDR3: CASSPPIPDTGELFF. CDR3 nucleotide sequence: TGTGCCAGCTCACCACCAATACCGGACACCGGGGAGCTGTTTTTT.

This chain links TRBV13 with TRBJ2-7; a possible D gene is TRBD1 (6 bases). The CDR3 is 14 residues long. CDR1 PRHDT and CDR2 FYEKMQ come from the germline V gene (reference sequence). Trimming shortened V by 4 bases and J by 3 bases, and 13 bases separated the two germline ends. The DNA of the CDR3 is TGTGCCAGCAGCTGGGGGCGTACGATCTACGAGCAGTACTTC. Translated: CASSWGRTIYEQYF.